There are many counts of the clone carrying this T cell receptor beta chain. This specimen comes from a study of Graves' ophthalmopathy and Graves' hyperthyroidism. The ends were cut back, 3 bases at V and 6 bases at J, with 18 bases in the middle. CDR1 DFQATT and CDR2 SNEGSKA come from the germline V gene (reference sequence). This CDR3 has 14 residues. For repertoire sequencing, the TCR beta CDR3 regions were amplified from RNA transcripts. The first round was an RT-PCR with HTBI primers, and the second round was a multiplex PCR. Using its own MiXCR run on the multiplex PCR reads, TCRdb lists one record per CDR3 protein. Of about 500,000 distinct CDR3 sequences listed, roughly 14% are singletons.

Sequenced: blood. This clonotype was sampled from a woman aged 30 to 39 with Graves' ophthalmopathy. The V call is TRBV20-1, the J call TRBJ2-7, with a weak D call TRBD2 (5 bases). For the CDR3, the DNA is TGCAGTGCTAGTGACGGGATGGAAGTGGGCGAGCAGTACTTC. This encodes CSASDGMEVGEQYF.